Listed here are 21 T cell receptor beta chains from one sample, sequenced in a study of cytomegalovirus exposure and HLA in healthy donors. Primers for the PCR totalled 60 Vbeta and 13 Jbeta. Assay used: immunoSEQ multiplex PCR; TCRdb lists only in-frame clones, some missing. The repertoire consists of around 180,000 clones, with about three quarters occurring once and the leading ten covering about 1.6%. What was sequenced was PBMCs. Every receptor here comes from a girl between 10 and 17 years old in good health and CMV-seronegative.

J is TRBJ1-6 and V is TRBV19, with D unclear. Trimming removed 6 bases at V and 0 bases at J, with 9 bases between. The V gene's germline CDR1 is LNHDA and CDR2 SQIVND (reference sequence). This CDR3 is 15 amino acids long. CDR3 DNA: TGTGCCAGTAGCGCCACGAGCTCCTATAATTCACCCCTCCACTTT. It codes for CASSATSSYNSPLHF. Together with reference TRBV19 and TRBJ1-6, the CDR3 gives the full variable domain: DGGITQSPKYLFRKEGQNVTLSCEQNLNHDAMYWYRQDPGQGLRLIYYSQIVNDFQKGDIAEGYSVSREKKESFPLTVTSAQKNPTAFYLCASSATSSYNSPLHFGNGTRLTVT.

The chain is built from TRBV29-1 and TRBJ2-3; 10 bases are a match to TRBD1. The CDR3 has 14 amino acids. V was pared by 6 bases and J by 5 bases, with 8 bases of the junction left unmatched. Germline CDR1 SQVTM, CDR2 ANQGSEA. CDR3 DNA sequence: TGCAGCGTGGAGAGTGACAGGGGGCAAGATACGCAGTATTTT. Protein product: CSVESDRGQDTQYF.

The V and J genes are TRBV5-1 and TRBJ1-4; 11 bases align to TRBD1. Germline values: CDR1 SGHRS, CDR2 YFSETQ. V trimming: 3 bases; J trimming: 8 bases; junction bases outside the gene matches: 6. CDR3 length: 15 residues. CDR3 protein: CASSSGQGAREKLFF. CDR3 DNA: TGCGCCAGCAGCTCTGGACAGGGGGCAAGGGAAAAACTGTTTTTT. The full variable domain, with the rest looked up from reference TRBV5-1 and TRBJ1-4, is KAGVTQTPRYLIKTRGQQVTLSCSPISGHRSVSWYQQTPGQGLQFLFEYFSETQRNKGNFPGRFSGRQFSNSRSEMNVSTLELGDSALYLCASSSGQGAREKLFFGSGTQLSVL.

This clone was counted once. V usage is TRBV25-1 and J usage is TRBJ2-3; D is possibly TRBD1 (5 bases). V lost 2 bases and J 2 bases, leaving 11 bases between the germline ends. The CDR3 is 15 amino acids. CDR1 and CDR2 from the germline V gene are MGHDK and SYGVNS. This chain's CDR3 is CASSERVRATDTQYF. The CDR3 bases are TGTGCCAGCAGTGAAAGGGTCAGGGCCACAGATACGCAGTATTTT.

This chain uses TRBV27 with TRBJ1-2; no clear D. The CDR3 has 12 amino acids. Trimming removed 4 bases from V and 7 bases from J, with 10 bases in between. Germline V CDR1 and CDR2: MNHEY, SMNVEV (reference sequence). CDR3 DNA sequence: TGTGCCAGCAGTTCGGACTATTTTGGCTACACCTTC. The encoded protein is CASSSDYFGYTF.

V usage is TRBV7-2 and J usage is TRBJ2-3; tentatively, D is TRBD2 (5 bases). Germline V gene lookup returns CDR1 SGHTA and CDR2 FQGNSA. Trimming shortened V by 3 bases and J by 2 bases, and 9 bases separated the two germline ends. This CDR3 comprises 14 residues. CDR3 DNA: TGTGCCAGCAGCTTCGGACTTAACACAGATACGCAGTATTTT. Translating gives CASSFGLNTDTQYF.

The CDR3 here is CASSPPDRALTEAFF. The CDR3 nucleotides read TGCGCCAGCAGCCCCCCGGACAGGGCTTTAACTGAAGCTTTCTTT. This sequence joins TRBV5-1 and TRBJ1-1; 8 positions match TRBD1. The CDR3 runs to 15 residues. V lost 4 bases, J lost 5 bases, and 10 bases stayed unmatched. Looked up from germline, CDR1 is SGHRS and CDR2 is YFSETQ.

DNA for the CDR3: TGTGCCAGCAGCGTAGACGGTAACTCCTACGAGCAGTACTTC. As protein: CASSVDGNSYEQYF. J is TRBJ2-7 and V is TRBV9; D uncertain. CDR1 and CDR2 from the germline V gene are SGDLS and YYNGEE. Trimming cost V 0 bases and J 0 bases, with 7 bases left between them. This CDR3 is 14 amino acids long.

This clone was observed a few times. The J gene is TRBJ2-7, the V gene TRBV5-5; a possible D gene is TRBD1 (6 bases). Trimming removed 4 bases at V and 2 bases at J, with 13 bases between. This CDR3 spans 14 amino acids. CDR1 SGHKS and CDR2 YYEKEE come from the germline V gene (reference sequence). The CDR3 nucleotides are TGTGCCAGCAGCGCCTGGGACATTACCTACGAGCAGTACTTC. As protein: CASSAWDITYEQYF.

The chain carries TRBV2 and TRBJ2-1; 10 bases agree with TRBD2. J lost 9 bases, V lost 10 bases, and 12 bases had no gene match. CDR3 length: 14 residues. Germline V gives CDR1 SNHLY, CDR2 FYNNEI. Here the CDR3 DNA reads TGTGCCACAGGGGCAGCGGGGGGGCCCGGTGAGCAGTTCTTC. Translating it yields CATGAAGGPGEQFF.

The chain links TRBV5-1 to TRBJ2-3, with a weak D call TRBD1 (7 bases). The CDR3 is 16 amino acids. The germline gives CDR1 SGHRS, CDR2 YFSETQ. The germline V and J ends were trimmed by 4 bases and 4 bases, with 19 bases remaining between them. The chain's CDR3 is CASSPVPQGGSDTQYF. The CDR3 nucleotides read TGCGCCAGCAGCCCGGTCCCGCAGGGGGGATCAGATACGCAGTATTTT.

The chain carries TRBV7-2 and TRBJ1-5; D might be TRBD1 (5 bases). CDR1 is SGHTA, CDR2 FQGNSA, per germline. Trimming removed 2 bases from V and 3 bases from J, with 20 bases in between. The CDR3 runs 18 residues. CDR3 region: CASSLRARMGGYNQPQHF. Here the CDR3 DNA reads TGTGCCAGCAGCTTAAGGGCCAGGATGGGGGGTTACAATCAGCCCCAGCATTTT.

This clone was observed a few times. For the CDR3, the DNA is TGTGCCAGCAGTGTAACTAGCGGGGGGGCCCAAAATGAGCAGTTCTTC. Amino acid sequence: CASSVTSGGAQNEQFF. The V and J genes are TRBV6-4 and TRBJ2-1; 13 nucleotides match TRBD2. The germline gives CDR1 MRHNA, CDR2 SNTAGT. Losses at the gene ends were 4 bases for V and 7 bases for J; bases not matched to a gene: 7. This CDR3 is 16 amino acids long.

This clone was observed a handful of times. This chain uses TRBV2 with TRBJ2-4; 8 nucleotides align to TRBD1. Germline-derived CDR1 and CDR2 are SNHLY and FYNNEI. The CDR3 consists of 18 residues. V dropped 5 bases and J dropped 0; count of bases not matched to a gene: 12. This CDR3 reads CASSIPGQDLLAKNIQYF. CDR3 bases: TGTGCCAGCAGTATCCCGGGACAGGATTTACTAGCCAAAAACATTCAGTACTTC.

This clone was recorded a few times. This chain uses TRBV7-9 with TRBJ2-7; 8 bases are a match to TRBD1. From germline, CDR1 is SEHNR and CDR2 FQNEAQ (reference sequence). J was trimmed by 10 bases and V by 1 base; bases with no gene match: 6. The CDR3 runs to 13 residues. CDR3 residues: CASSLGPGGGQYF. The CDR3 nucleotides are TGTGCCAGCAGCTTAGGGCCAGGGGGCGGTCAGTACTTC. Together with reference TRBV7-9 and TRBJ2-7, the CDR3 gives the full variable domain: DTGVSQNPRHKITKRGQNVTFRCDPISEHNRLYWYRQTLGQGPEFLTYFQNEAQLEKSRLLSDRFSAERPKGSFSTLEIQRTEQGDSAMYLCASSLGPGGGQYFGPGTRLTVT.

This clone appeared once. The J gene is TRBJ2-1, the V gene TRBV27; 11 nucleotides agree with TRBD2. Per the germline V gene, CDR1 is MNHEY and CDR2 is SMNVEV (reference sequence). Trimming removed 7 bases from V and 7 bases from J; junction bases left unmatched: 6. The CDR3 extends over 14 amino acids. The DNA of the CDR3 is TGTGCCAGCAACCCGGGACTAGCGGATAATGAGCAGTTCTTC. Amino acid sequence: CASNPGLADNEQFF.

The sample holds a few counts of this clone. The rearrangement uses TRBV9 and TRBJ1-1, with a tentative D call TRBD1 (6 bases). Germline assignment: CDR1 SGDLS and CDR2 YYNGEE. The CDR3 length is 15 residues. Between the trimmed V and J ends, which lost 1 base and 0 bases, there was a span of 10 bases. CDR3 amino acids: CASSVTQGMNTEAFF. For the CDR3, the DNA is TGTGCCAGCAGCGTAACTCAGGGGATGAACACTGAAGCTTTCTTT.

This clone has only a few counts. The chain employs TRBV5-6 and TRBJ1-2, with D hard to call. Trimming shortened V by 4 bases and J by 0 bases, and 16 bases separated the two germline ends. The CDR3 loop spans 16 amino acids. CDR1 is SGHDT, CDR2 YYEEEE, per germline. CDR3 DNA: TGTGCCAGCAGCCCGGGAGGCTGGGCGACTAACTATGGCTACACCTTC. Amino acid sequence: CASSPGGWATNYGYTF. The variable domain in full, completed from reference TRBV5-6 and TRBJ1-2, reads DAGVTQSPTHLIKTRGQQVTLRCSPKSGHDTVSWYQQALGQGPQFIFQYYEEEERQRGNFPDRFSGHQFPNYSSELNVNALLLGDSALYLCASSPGGWATNYGYTFGSGTRLTVV.

This CDR3 is CASTRTGPESPLHF. In DNA form, the CDR3 reads TGTGCCAGCACCCGGACAGGGCCAGAATCACCCCTCCACTTT. The V call is TRBV2, the J call TRBJ1-6, with 8 bases matching TRBD1. The CDR3 runs 14 residues. V shed 7 bases, J shed 10 bases, and the junction held 9 bases outside the gene matches. Germline-derived CDR1 and CDR2 are SNHLY and FYNNEI. Complete variable domain (other parts from reference TRBV2 and TRBJ1-6): EPEVTQTPSHQVTQMGQEVILRCVPISNHLYFYWYRQILGQKVEFLVSFYNNEISEKSEIFDDQFSVERPDGSNFTLKIRSTKLEDSAMYFCASTRTGPESPLHFGNGTRLTVT.

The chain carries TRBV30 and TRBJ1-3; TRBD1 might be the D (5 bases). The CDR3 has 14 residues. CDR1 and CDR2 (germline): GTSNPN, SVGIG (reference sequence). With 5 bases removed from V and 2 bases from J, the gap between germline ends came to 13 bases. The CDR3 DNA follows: TGTGCCTGGTGGAACAAGGGGCCTGGAAACACCATATATTTT. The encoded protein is CAWWNKGPGNTIYF.

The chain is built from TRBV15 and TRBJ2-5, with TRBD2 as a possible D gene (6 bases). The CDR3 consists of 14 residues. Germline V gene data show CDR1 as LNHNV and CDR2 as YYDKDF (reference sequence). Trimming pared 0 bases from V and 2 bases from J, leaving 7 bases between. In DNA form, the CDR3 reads TGTGCCACCAGCAGAGATCGGGGGCAAGAGACCCAGTACTTC. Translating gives CATSRDRGQETQYF.